This record concerns one T cell receptor (beta chain) sequence. Germline-derived CDR1 and CDR2 are MDHEN and SYDVKM. Trimming removed 7 bases from V and 3 bases from J; junction bases left unmatched: 9. The CDR3 spans 15 residues. These data are taken from a study of cytomegalovirus exposure and HLA in healthy donors. The PCR made use of 60 Vbeta and 13 Jbeta primers. Sequenced by immunoSEQ multiplex PCR; TCRdb stores in-frame clones only, minus some. Listed are under 95,000 clones; 3.5% to 4% falls within the top ten. The chain is built from TRBV28 and TRBJ1-5; 7 bases agree with TRBD1. Sequencing was carried out using PBMCs. The TCR comes from a man aged 18 to 30 in good health and CMV-seropositive. CDR3 in DNA: TGTGCCAGCACCCCATGGGGGACAGTCAATCAGCCCCAGCATTTT. Its translation: CASTPWGTVNQPQHF.